Listed below are T cell receptor beta chains from one sample, sequenced in a study of regulatory and conventional T cells in RAG deficiency. The table came from immunoSEQ multiplex PCR; TCRdb's copy has only in-frame clones and leaves some out. The table records 25,000 to 35,000 clones, 80% to 95% of them present only once. This same sample was also part of a study on regulatory T cells.

Sequencing was done on a sample of Tregs sorted from blood. Receptor source: a human donor in good health. The CDR3 runs from the conserved cysteine through the conserved F or W. The order of the fields is J gene, clone size, V gene, D gene, CDR3 DNA, CDR3 protein. The D gene is left open where the match is weak. The size field is filled for only some rows; it gives once, few, many or a size class.

J: TRBJ1-2; size: .; V: TRBV18; D: .; DNA: TGTGCCAGCTCACCAGAGAGGGGTGGGAGCGGCTACACCTTC; CDR3: CASSPERGGSGYTF
J: TRBJ1-2; size: .; V: TRBV7-3; D: TRBD1; DNA: TGTGCCAGCAGCTCGGGACAGGGTAATGGCTACACCTTC; CDR3: CASSSGQGNGYTF
J: TRBJ2-3; size: .; V: TRBV2; D: .; DNA: TGTGCCAGCAGCCTACTTGGCGTACGGACAGATACGCAGTATTTT; CDR3: CASSLLGVRTDTQYF
J: TRBJ2-7; size: .; V: TRBV7-9; D: .; DNA: TGTGCCAGCAGCGACGAACCCGGACGCCTTTACGAGCAGTACTTC; CDR3: CASSDEPGRLYEQYF
J: TRBJ2-7; size: .; V: TRBV5-1; D: .; DNA: TGCGCCAGCCGGAGGACGCAAGAGCAGTACTTC; CDR3: CASRRTQEQYF
J: TRBJ2-2; size: .; V: TRBV5-4; D: TRBD1; DNA: TGTGCCAGCACAGGGGGCACCGGGGAGCTGTTTTTT; CDR3: CASTGGTGELFF
J: TRBJ2-2; size: .; V: TRBV7-2; D: TRBD2; DNA: TGTGCCAGCAGCGCGATTGGGACTAGCGGGGGTTTCGCCGGGGAGCTGTTTTTT; CDR3: CASSAIGTSGGFAGELFF
J: TRBJ2-4; size: .; V: TRBV13; D: TRBD1; DNA: TGTGCCAGCAGCTCAACGCAGGGGGTCAAAAACATTCAGTACTTC; CDR3: CASSSTQGVKNIQYF
J: TRBJ2-7; size: .; V: TRBV5-4; D: .; DNA: TGTGCCAGCAGCTTGGGGACAAAGTCCTACGAGCAGTACTTC; CDR3: CASSLGTKSYEQYF
J: TRBJ1-3; size: .; V: TRBV5-1; D: TRBD1; DNA: TGCGCCAGCAGTTACGGGACAGGGTACGGAAACACCATATATTTT; CDR3: CASSYGTGYGNTIYF
J: TRBJ1-1; size: .; V: TRBV30; D: .; DNA: TGTGCCTGGAGTCCTTGGACAACACCGAACACTGAAGCTTTCTTT; CDR3: CAWSPWTTPNTEAFF
J: TRBJ1-4; size: .; V: TRBV19; D: .; DNA: TGTGCCAGTAGTATAGCGGGTGAAAAACTGTTTTTT; CDR3: CASSIAGEKLFF
J: TRBJ1-6; size: once; V: TRBV30; D: TRBD1; DNA: TGTGCCTGGAGGGACCTTTGGGACAGCGGTAATTCACCCCTCCACTTT; CDR3: CAWRDLWDSGNSPLHF
J: TRBJ1-5; size: .; V: TRBV19; D: .; DNA: TGTGCCAGTAGTATGAGGGGTGGCAATCAGCCCCAGCATTTT; CDR3: CASSMRGGNQPQHF
J: TRBJ1-6; size: .; V: TRBV28; D: TRBD1; DNA: TGTGCCAGCAGTTTCGTGACAGGGCATTCACCCCTCCACTTT; CDR3: CASSFVTGHSPLHF
J: TRBJ1-1; size: .; V: TRBV9; D: TRBD1; DNA: TGTGCCAGCAGCGTGGGACAGCGGACTGAAGCTTTCTTT; CDR3: CASSVGQRTEAFF
J: TRBJ1-3; size: .; V: TRBV7-9; D: .; DNA: TGTGCCAGCAGCAGCCAGACAGGCACCTCTGGAAACACCATATATTTT; CDR3: CASSSQTGTSGNTIYF
J: TRBJ2-3; size: .; V: TRBV6-6; D: .; DNA: TGTGCCAGCCTTAGCCGGCGAGGCACAGATACGCAGTATTTT; CDR3: CASLSRRGTDTQYF
J: TRBJ2-5; size: .; V: TRBV5-5; D: .; DNA: TGTGCCACCGGCGGGCCAGGAGAGACCCAGTACTTC; CDR3: CATGGPGETQYF
J: TRBJ2-5; size: .; V: TRBV10-3; D: TRBD2; DNA: TGTGCCATCCCACTGCGGGGGGGCCAAGAGACCCAGTACTTC; CDR3: CAIPLRGGQETQYF
J: TRBJ1-1; size: .; V: TRBV7-6; D: .; DNA: TGTGCCAGCAGCTTAGAACAGAGCAACACTGAAGCTTTCTTT; CDR3: CASSLEQSNTEAFF
J: TRBJ1-1; size: .; V: TRBV10-3; D: TRBD1; DNA: TGTGCCATTACCAGGGGGCACGGCACTGAAGCTTTCTTT; CDR3: CAITRGHGTEAFF
J: TRBJ2-7; size: .; V: TRBV10-2; D: .; DNA: TGCGCCAGCAGTACGGGACGGATCTACGAGCAGTACTTC; CDR3: CASSTGRIYEQYF
J: TRBJ1-5; size: .; V: TRBV18; D: .; DNA: TGTGCCAGCTCTCCTCTGGGCTTACAGCCCCAGCATTTT; CDR3: CASSPLGLQPQHF
J: TRBJ1-4; size: .; V: TRBV30; D: .; DNA: TGTGCCTGCGCAGGGTTCCTTAATGAAAAACTGTTTTTT; CDR3: CACAGFLNEKLFF
J: TRBJ1-6; size: .; V: TRBV14; D: TRBD1; DNA: TGTGCCAGCAGCCGGACGCGAAGACAGGGTGGAGGTTCACCCCTCCACTTT; CDR3: CASSRTRRQGGGSPLHF
J: TRBJ2-3; size: .; V: TRBV7-6; D: .; DNA: TGTGCCAGCAGCTTAGCGGCAGCGAGATACACAGATACGCAGTATTTT; CDR3: CASSLAAARYTDTQYF
J: TRBJ2-7; size: medium-sized; V: TRBV5-6; D: .; DNA: TGTGCCAGCAGCTCAAGGGGATCACGGCAGTACTTC; CDR3: CASSSRGSRQYF
J: TRBJ2-1; size: .; V: TRBV7-3; D: .; DNA: TGTGCCAGCAGCCCCCAGGCTATTACCTACAATGAGCAGTTCTTC; CDR3: CASSPQAITYNEQFF
J: TRBJ2-7; size: .; V: TRBV19; D: .; DNA: TGTGCCAGTAGCCTTGACAGGTTCTCCTACGAGCAGTACTTC; CDR3: CASSLDRFSYEQYF
J: TRBJ2-7; size: .; V: TRBV11-1; D: TRBD1; DNA: TGTGCCAGCAGCCGCCGGGACAGGGGCTCCTACGAGCAGTACTTC; CDR3: CASSRRDRGSYEQYF
J: TRBJ2-7; size: .; V: TRBV29-1; D: .; DNA: TGCAGCGTTGGGCAGGGCCACGAGCAGTACTTC; CDR3: CSVGQGHEQYF
J: TRBJ1-6; size: .; V: TRBV12-5; D: .; DNA: TGTGCTAGTGGTAGCCTTTCTGGAGGGGTGTCAGGACCCCTCCACTTT; CDR3: CASGSLSGGVSGPLHF
J: TRBJ2-1; size: once; V: TRBV9; D: TRBD2; DNA: TGTGCCAGCAGCGTAGGAACTAGCGGGGACTACAATGAGCAGTTCTTC; CDR3: CASSVGTSGDYNEQFF
J: TRBJ1-1; size: .; V: TRBV18; D: .; DNA: TGTGCCAGCTGGCCGGACGGGACATACACTGAAGCTTTCTTT; CDR3: CASWPDGTYTEAFF
J: TRBJ2-3; size: .; V: TRBV4-1; D: .; DNA: TGCGCCAGCAGCCCCCCTGGGGGGACAGTAGATACGCAGTATTTT; CDR3: CASSPPGGTVDTQYF
J: TRBJ1-1; size: .; V: TRBV4-2; D: TRBD1; DNA: TGTGCCAGCAGCCAAGATGCGAGTCATGCAGGGGGGACTGAAGCTTTCTTT; CDR3: CASSQDASHAGGTEAFF
J: TRBJ1-3; size: .; V: TRBV6-5; D: .; DNA: TGTGCCACCTCGAGAAGAAACACCATATATTTT; CDR3: CATSRRNTIYF
J: TRBJ2-7; size: .; V: TRBV21-1; D: .; DNA: TGTGCCAGCATTTCGGGACAGGCCTTAACCTACGAGCAGTACTTC; CDR3: CASISGQALTYEQYF
J: TRBJ2-7; size: .; V: TRBV10-2; D: .; DNA: TGCGCCAGCAGGTACAGTGGGAGCTCCTACGAGCAGTACTTC; CDR3: CASRYSGSSYEQYF
J: TRBJ2-7; size: once; V: TRBV7-3; D: .; DNA: TGTGCCAGCAGCGTCGAGGGACTCGGCGAGCAGTACTTC; CDR3: CASSVEGLGEQYF
J: TRBJ1-6; size: .; V: TRBV10-3; D: TRBD1; DNA: TGTGCCATATCGACCGGGACAGGGGGGCCAAATTCACCCCTCCACTTT; CDR3: CAISTGTGGPNSPLHF
J: TRBJ1-5; size: once; V: TRBV5-8; D: TRBD1; DNA: TGTGCCAGCAAACTTCCGGGACAGGGATTTTTCGGCAATCAGCCCCAGCATTTT; CDR3: CASKLPGQGFFGNQPQHF
J: TRBJ1-1; size: .; V: TRBV30; D: .; DNA: TGTGCCTGGACCTCAAGAGGCGTAACTGAAGCTTTCTTT; CDR3: CAWTSRGVTEAFF
J: TRBJ2-2; size: .; V: TRBV27; D: .; DNA: TGTGCCAGCAGTTTACATGTACGGGGGTCAAACACCGGGGAGCTGTTTTTT; CDR3: CASSLHVRGSNTGELFF
J: TRBJ2-5; size: .; V: TRBV7-3; D: .; DNA: TGTGCCAGCAGCTTGACAGCCCAAGAGACCCAGTACTTC; CDR3: CASSLTAQETQYF
J: TRBJ1-2; size: .; V: TRBV5-1; D: TRBD1; DNA: TGCGCCAGCAGCTCCCTGACAGGGGGGTATGGCTACACCTTC; CDR3: CASSSLTGGYGYTF
J: TRBJ2-7; size: .; V: TRBV6-6; D: TRBD1; DNA: TGTGCCAGCAGTGCCGGACAGGGAAACTATTACGAGCAGTACTTC; CDR3: CASSAGQGNYYEQYF
J: TRBJ2-7; size: .; V: TRBV7-9; D: TRBD2; DNA: TGTGCCAGCAGCCCGGGACTAGCGGGGTCCTACGAGCAGTACTTC; CDR3: CASSPGLAGSYEQYF
J: TRBJ2-3; size: .; V: TRBV7-6; D: .; DNA: TGTGCCAGCAGCGCCAGGACGGGAGTAGATGGCACAGATACGCAGTATTTT; CDR3: CASSARTGVDGTDTQYF
J: TRBJ1-5; size: .; V: TRBV10-3; D: TRBD1; DNA: TGTGCCATCAGTGAGTCCTCCGGGAGTCTGACAGGGGTACGGCCCCAGCATTTT; CDR3: CAISESSGSLTGVRPQHF
J: TRBJ2-3; size: .; V: TRBV11-2; D: .; DNA: TGTGCCAGCAGCTTCCAGGGATTGGGAACAGATACGCAGTATTTT; CDR3: CASSFQGLGTDTQYF
J: TRBJ2-5; size: .; V: TRBV7-9; D: TRBD1; DNA: TGTGCCAGCAGCATTGGACAGGGCAGGAAAGAGACCCAGTACTTC; CDR3: CASSIGQGRKETQYF
J: TRBJ1-5; size: .; V: TRBV2; D: .; DNA: TGTGCCAGCGAAAGGAGGGGGGGTCAGCCCCAGCATTTT; CDR3: CASERRGGQPQHF
J: TRBJ1-3; size: .; V: TRBV4-1; D: TRBD1; DNA: TGCGCCAGCAGCCAAGGTCTATGGTTGGAGAAGACAGGGGTGACCATATATTTT; CDR3: CASSQGLWLEKTGVTIYF
J: TRBJ2-5; size: .; V: TRBV7-2; D: TRBD1; DNA: TGTGCCAGCAGCTTCCCGGACAGGGAAGAGACCCAGTACTTC; CDR3: CASSFPDREETQYF
J: TRBJ1-4; size: .; V: TRBV7-9; D: TRBD1; DNA: TGTGCCAGCAGCCCGGACAGGCTCGGTAATGAAAAACTGTTTTTT; CDR3: CASSPDRLGNEKLFF
J: TRBJ1-2; size: .; V: TRBV15; D: .; DNA: TGTGCCACCAGCTCCGACAGGATCTATGGCTACACCTTC; CDR3: CATSSDRIYGYTF
J: TRBJ1-1; size: .; V: TRBV28; D: .; DNA: TGTGCCAGCAGTTTCTGGGCCAGAAGTACTGAAGCTTTCTTT; CDR3: CASSFWARSTEAFF
J: TRBJ1-5; size: once; V: TRBV6-5; D: .; DNA: TGTGCCAGCAGTAACCGCCAGGGGCAGCCCCAGCATTTT; CDR3: CASSNRQGQPQHF